Presented here are 21 T cell receptor beta chains from one specimen sequenced in a study of blood T cell repertoires in COVID-19. Using immunoSEQ multiplex PCR, the repertoire was profiled, and TCRdb retains in-frame clones only, with some absent. The sample includes approximately 89,000 clones, more than 90% of them seen just once. The specimen sequenced was peripheral blood. These receptors were obtained from a human donor with active COVID-19. The donor label of this sample is uncertain.

This clone occurred a few times. V and J are TRBV24-1 and TRBJ1-5; 8 bases align to TRBD1. The CDR3 consists of 13 residues. CDR1 and CDR2 (germline): KGHDR, SFDVKD. With V trimmed by 10 bases and J by 6 bases, 7 bases remained unmatched. The DNA for the CDR3 is TGTGCCACGCAGGGGGCGCAAACTCAGCCCCAGCATTTT. Its translation is CATQGAQTQPQHF.

V gene TRBV6-5 combines with J gene TRBJ2-7; 8 bases align to TRBD2. The CDR3 is 14 residues long. Germline V gives CDR1 MNHEY, CDR2 SVGAGI. The V and J ends lost 7 bases and 2 bases, in that order; junction bases with no gene match: 7. The CDR3 spells CASKPGGGAYEQYF. Written as DNA, the CDR3 is TGTGCCAGCAAACCGGGGGGGGGAGCCTACGAGCAGTACTTC.

This sequence joins TRBV2 and TRBJ2-3; 9 nucleotides align to TRBD1. Losses at the gene ends were 2 bases for V and 2 bases for J; bases not matched to a gene: 14. CDR3 size: 19 residues. Germline CDR1 is SNHLY and CDR2 is FYNNEI. Here the CDR3 DNA reads TGTGCCAGCAGTGAAATTGGGACAGGGCTGCGAACACACACAGATACGCAGTATTTT. This codes for CASSEIGTGLRTHTDTQYF. Full variable domain (rest looked up from reference TRBV2 and TRBJ2-3): EPEVTQTPSHQVTQMGQEVILRCVPISNHLYFYWYRQILGQKVEFLVSFYNNEISEKSEIFDDQFSVERPDGSNFTLKIRSTKLEDSAMYFCASSEIGTGLRTHTDTQYFGPGTRLTVL.

The rearrangement uses TRBV19 and TRBJ2-2; weak D call: TRBD2 (5 bases). Trimming removed 3 bases from V and 3 bases from J, with 5 bases in between. This CDR3 contains 13 residues. Germline V gene sequence: CDR1 LNHDA, CDR2 SQIVND (reference sequence). The CDR3 protein is CASSMDYTGELFF. Here the CDR3 DNA reads TGTGCCAGTAGTATGGACTACACCGGGGAGCTGTTTTTT.

J is TRBJ1-6 and V is TRBV6-1; the D is unclear. The V and J ends lost 3 bases and 11 bases respectively, with 17 bases between them. Per germline, CDR1 MNHNS and CDR2 SASEGT. This CDR3 spans 15 amino acids. Here the CDR3 reads CASSEDSSRFPPLHF. The CDR3, as DNA: TGTGCCAGCAGTGAGGATAGCTCCCGCTTTCCACCCCTCCACTTT.

In DNA, the CDR3 is TGTGCCAGCAGATCGTCCCTCAGGGGAGAAGGGGTCGGAAACACCATATATTTT. It yields the protein CASRSSLRGEGVGNTIYF. The gene calls are TRBV7-9 and TRBJ1-3; D possibly corresponds to TRBD1 (6 bases). The length of the CDR3 is 18 residues. The V and J ends lost 6 bases and 4 bases respectively, with 25 bases between them. The germline CDR1 and CDR2 sequences are SEHNR and FQNEAQ (reference sequence).

V and J are TRBV19 and TRBJ2-5; TRBD2 might be the D (5 bases). V gave up 6 bases and J gave up 2 bases, with 13 bases separating them. In germline, CDR1 is LNHDA, CDR2 SQIVND (reference sequence). The CDR3 runs 14 residues. The CDR3 protein is CASRQDRGQETQYF. The DNA for the CDR3 is TGTGCCAGTAGACAAGACCGGGGTCAAGAGACCCAGTACTTC.

The rearrangement uses TRBV3-1 (or the pseudogene TRBV3-2) and TRBJ2-1, with D perhaps matching TRBD2 (6 bases). This CDR3 has 14 amino acids. Germline V CDR1 and CDR2: LGHDT, YNNKEL (reference sequence). V was shortened by 0 bases and J by 14 bases, with 17 bases between the two germline ends. CDR3 sequence reads: CASSQESQGGVKFF. CDR3 in DNA: TGTGCCAGCAGCCAAGAAAGTCAGGGAGGTGTGAAGTTCTTC.

This chain uses TRBV27 with TRBJ1-1, with unresolved D. Trimming removed 1 base from V and 0 bases from J, with 9 bases in between. This CDR3 spans 15 amino acids. Germline lookup yields CDR1 MNHEY and CDR2 SMNVEV (reference sequence). The CDR3 is CASSLLEGMNTEAFF. The CDR3 DNA follows: TGTGCCAGCAGTTTATTGGAGGGTATGAACACTGAAGCTTTCTTT.

About this clone: Other nucleotide sequences from this sample produce the same CDR3. V is TRBV20-1 and J is TRBJ2-5, with D hard to call. The CDR3 loop spans 10 amino acids. Germline V gene lookup returns CDR1 DFQATT and CDR2 SNEGSKA (reference sequence). The V end was cut by 5 bases, the J end by 4 bases, with 5 bases between. CDR3 in DNA: TGCAGTGCTCGTCGAGAGACCCAGTACTTC. The encoded protein is CSARRETQYF.

The CDR3 DNA follows: TGTGCCTCACGGGCAGGGGTTTATGAAAAACTGTTTTTT. As protein: CASRAGVYEKLFF. The chain uses TRBV19 and TRBJ1-4; a weak D match, TRBD1 (6 bases). Germline V CDR1 and CDR2: LNHDA, SQIVND (reference sequence). V dropped 11 bases and J dropped 6 bases, with 16 bases sitting between them. The CDR3 contains 13 residues. The full variable domain, its missing parts supplied by reference TRBV19 and TRBJ1-4, is DGGITQSPKYLFRKEGQNVTLSCEQNLNHDAMYWYRQDPGQGLRLIYYSQIVNDFQKGDIAEGYSVSREKKESFPLTVTSAQKNPTAFYLCASRAGVYEKLFFGSGTQLSVL.

The rearrangement links TRBV19 to TRBJ1-1, with TRBD1 identical over 10 bases. Germline V CDR1 and CDR2: LNHDA, SQIVND (reference sequence). CDR3 size: 13 residues. V was clipped by 4 bases and J by 7 bases; unmatched bases: 3. The CDR3 coding sequence is TGTGCCAGTAGTACAGACAGGGGGCGTGAAGCTTTCTTT. It translates to CASSTDRGREAFF.

The J gene is TRBJ1-6, the V gene TRBV28; 7 positions match TRBD1. V trimming: 8 bases; J trimming: 10 bases; junction bases outside the gene matches: 8. This CDR3 region has 13 residues. Germline CDR1 MDHEN, CDR2 SYDVKM. CDR3 sequence reads: CASRERGQSPLHF. CDR3 nucleotide sequence: TGTGCCAGCCGGGAGAGGGGGCAATCACCCCTCCACTTT.

This chain joins TRBV7-2 and TRBJ2-1, with TRBD2 matching over 10 bases. The ends lost 2 bases at V and 5 bases at J; junction bases unmatched: 3. The CDR3 consists of 15 residues. Germline loops: CDR1 SGHTA, CDR2 FQGNSA. CDR3 in amino acids: CASSLMLAGDNEQFF. The CDR3 coding sequence is TGTGCCAGCAGCTTAATGCTAGCGGGAGACAATGAGCAGTTCTTC.

With respect to this clone: Its ends do not fully match the called genes, so a read error is possible. The rearrangement links TRBV9 to TRBJ1-1, with D uncertain. The CDR3 contains 12 residues. CDR1 is SGDLS, CDR2 YYNGEE, per germline. The CDR3 here is CASSGEPGGVEF. Written as DNA, the CDR3 is TGTGCCAGCAGCGGAGAGCCGGGAGGTGTTGAGTTT.

The CDR3 reads CAILLWTRAYEQYF. CDR3 nucleotide sequence: TGTGCCATACTACTCTGGACACGAGCCTACGAGCAGTACTTC. The chain employs TRBV21-1 and TRBJ2-7; no DNA check was done on the table's D call, TRBD1. TRBV21-1 is a recognized pseudogene. The CDR3 is 14 amino acids.

The chain is built from TRBV6-2 or TRBV6-3 and TRBJ2-1; 8 bases line up with TRBD2. Germline CDR1 MNHEY, CDR2 SVGEGT. Unmatched junction bases numbered 7, after V lost 6 bases and J lost 3 bases. This CDR3 comprises 15 residues. The chain's CDR3 is CASSPGLENYNEQFF. In nucleotides, the CDR3 is TGTGCCAGCAGCCCGGGACTAGAAAACTACAATGAGCAGTTCTTC.

The genes are TRBV9 and TRBJ2-7; the match to TRBD1 covers 9 bases. The junction had 7 bases not matched to a gene; V was cut back by 4 bases and J by 5 bases. CDR3 length: 14 residues. CDR1 and CDR2 from the germline V gene are SGDLS and YYNGEE. The CDR3 DNA reads as TGTGCCAGCAGCCCCCGGGACAGGGAGGACGAGCAGTACTTC. Protein: CASSPRDREDEQYF.

This chain joins TRBV3-1 (or the pseudogene TRBV3-2) and TRBJ2-3; possible D gene TRBD2, 5 bases. CDR3 length: 15 amino acids. Germline V gives CDR1 LGHDT, CDR2 YNNKEL (reference sequence). Trimming took off 0 bases at V and 4 bases at J, with 11 bases between the two ends. The CDR3 DNA follows: TGTGCCAGCAGCCAAGATGGCAGGCGGGCAGATACGCAGTATTTT. Protein: CASSQDGRRADTQYF.

The chain has TRBV3-1 (or the pseudogene TRBV3-2) and TRBJ2-5, with TRBD2 matching over 11 bases. The CDR3 consists of 16 residues. The germline gives CDR1 LGHDT, CDR2 YNNKEL (reference sequence). With 5 bases clipped from V and 1 base from J, the junction kept 6 bases outside the gene matches. CDR3 residues: CASSSPSGGSQETQYF. In nucleotides, the CDR3 is TGTGCCAGCAGCTCTCCTAGCGGGGGGAGCCAAGAGACCCAGTACTTC.

CDR3 sequence reads: CASAEGPYEQYF. Here the CDR3 DNA reads TGCGCCAGCGCGGAGGGCCCCTACGAGCAGTACTTC. The chain recombines TRBV5-1 with TRBJ2-7; weak D call: TRBD2 (6 bases). Germline V gene sequence: CDR1 SGHRS, CDR2 YFSETQ. The CDR3 covers 12 residues. Trimming removed 7 bases at V and 2 bases at J, with 10 bases between.